One and the same sample provided the 15 T cell receptor beta chains below, sequenced in a study of blood T cell repertoires in COVID-19. The data were produced by immunoSEQ multiplex PCR, yet TCRdb's version contains in-frame clones alone and is incomplete. This sample carries a few hundred thousand clones, about 81% of them seen once, and the ten largest clones take approximately 7.6%. Specimen: peripheral blood. The source of these receptors is a woman of 80 years or more with COVID-19, enrolled during active disease.

The chain is built from TRBV5-1 and TRBJ2-1; possible D gene TRBD1, 5 bases. The V gene lost 4 bases and the J gene lost 4 bases, with 9 bases spanning the gap. In germline, CDR1 is SGHRS, CDR2 YFSETQ. The CDR3 is 13 amino acids. Here the CDR3 reads CASSPDRYNEQFF. CDR3 bases: TGCGCCAGCAGCCCCGACAGATACAATGAGCAGTTCTTC.

The chain couples TRBV29-1 to TRBJ2-2; D call uncertain. There are 11 residues in the CDR3. The V gene lost 4 bases and the J gene lost 8 bases, with 8 bases spanning the gap. CDR1 is SQVTM and CDR2 is ANQGSEA in the germline V gene. The CDR3 coding sequence is TGCAGCGTTGCCTCGGTGGGGGAGCTGTTTTTT. Protein: CSVASVGELFF.

The rearrangement links TRBV18 to TRBJ2-1; D not resolved. The CDR3 totals 12 residues. The V end was cut by 3 bases, the J end by 8 bases, with 8 bases between. Germline CDR1 KGHSH, CDR2 LQKENI. The CDR3 region is CASSPSLDEQFF. The CDR3 DNA is TGTGCCAGCTCACCGAGCTTAGATGAGCAGTTCTTC.

This chain connects TRBV10-3 to TRBJ2-7; 7 bases are a match to TRBD1. V dropped 8 bases and J dropped 2; count of bases not matched to a gene: 6. CDR1 and CDR2 (germline): ENHRY, SYGVKD. CDR3 length equals 13 residues. Here the CDR3 DNA reads TGTGCCATCGGGAGACAGGGTACCTACGAGCAGTACTTC. Encoded protein: CAIGRQGTYEQYF.

The chain carries TRBV7-3 and TRBJ1-5; D possibly corresponds to TRBD1 (5 bases). CDR3 length: 14 residues. Germline V CDR1 and CDR2: SGHTA, FQGTGA. V shed 5 bases and J shed 2 bases, with 10 bases lying between them. The chain's CDR3 is CASSQAGGNQPQHF. CDR3 coding DNA: TGTGCCAGCAGCCAGGCGGGGGGCAATCAGCCCCAGCATTTT.

The genes are TRBV6-5 and TRBJ1-2, with a possible D match to TRBD1 (5 bases). V lost 2 bases to trimming and J lost 4 bases, with 11 bases between them. This CDR3 has 14 amino acids. Germline V lookup: CDR1 MNHEY, CDR2 SVGAGI. The CDR3 bases are TGTGCCAGCAGTTACGACAGCGCGTTCTATGGCTACACCTTC. This translates into CASSYDSAFYGYTF.

Turning to this clone: At one of its ends the junction is not consistent with the germline gene, which may arise from a read error. Other DNA sequences from this sample encode an identical CDR3 as well. The chain is built from TRBV9 and TRBJ1-3; D gene uncertain. The length of the CDR3 is 18 residues. Germline V gives CDR1 SGDLS, CDR2 YYNGEE. CDR3 sequence reads: CASSVDWRLADSGNTIYF. CDR3 in DNA: TGTGCCAGCAGTGTAGATTGGAGGCTAGCCGACTCTGGAAACACCATATATTTT.

V is TRBV10-3 and J is TRBJ1-5; no clear D gene. The CDR3 covers 13 residues. The V end was cut by 3 bases, the J end by 1 base, with 4 bases between. Germline-derived CDR1 and CDR2 are ENHRY and SYGVKD. The DNA for the CDR3 is TGTGCCATCAGTGACCGGAGCAATCAGCCCCAGCATTTT. As protein: CAISDRSNQPQHF.

The V gene is TRBV5-1, the J gene TRBJ2-3; TRBD2 matches 7 bases. This CDR3 contains 14 residues. Looked up from germline, CDR1 is SGHRS and CDR2 is YFSETQ. With 4 bases clipped from V and 6 bases from J, the junction kept 8 bases outside the gene matches. The CDR3 is CASSSESGTDTQYF. The CDR3 DNA is TGCGCCAGCAGCAGTGAGAGCGGGACCGATACGCAGTATTTT.

The chain employs TRBV30 and TRBJ1-6, with 8 bases identical to TRBD1. V dropped 1 base and J dropped 7; count of bases not matched to a gene: 6. There are 15 residues in the CDR3. Germline V gene sequence: CDR1 GTSNPN, CDR2 SVGIG (reference sequence). CDR3 loop: CAWSGGDRPNSPLHF. The DNA for the CDR3 is TGTGCCTGGAGTGGGGGGGACAGGCCGAATTCACCCCTCCACTTT.

This chain connects TRBV15 to TRBJ1-4, with unresolved D. Germline loops: CDR1 LNHNV, CDR2 YYDKDF (reference sequence). Trimming cost V 3 bases and J 4 bases, with 9 bases left between them. The CDR3 has 14 amino acids. The CDR3 coding sequence is TGTGCCACCAGCAGCCGGGAACTTAATGAAAAACTGTTTTTT. This translates into CATSSRELNEKLFF.

The J gene is TRBJ2-5, the V gene TRBV3-1 (or the pseudogene TRBV3-2), with 8 bases matching TRBD2. This CDR3 contains 16 residues. Germline V gene lookup returns CDR1 LGHDT and CDR2 YNNKEL (reference sequence). V dropped 0 bases and J dropped 9; count of bases not matched to a gene: 12. CDR3 in DNA: TGTGCCAGCAGCCAAGACGCTCAAGCGGGAGTACCGGCCCAGTACTTC. Residues: CASSQDAQAGVPAQYF.

J is TRBJ2-1 and V is TRBV3-1 (or the pseudogene TRBV3-2), with 8 bases fitting TRBD1. The CDR3 has 17 amino acids. Per germline, CDR1 LGHDT and CDR2 YNNKEL (reference sequence). J was trimmed by 3 bases and V by 3 bases; bases with no gene match: 10. The CDR3 protein is CASSQLRTGNYYNEQFF. CDR3 bases: TGTGCCAGCAGCCAGCTTAGGACAGGGAATTACTACAATGAGCAGTTCTTC.

The genes are TRBV2 and TRBJ2-1; D may be TRBD1 (6 bases). V gave up 3 bases and J gave up 4 bases, with 13 bases separating them. The germline CDR1 and CDR2 sequences are SNHLY and FYNNEI. This CDR3 contains 15 residues. In nucleotides, the CDR3 is TGTGCCAGCAGTGAGAGGGGGACGAAATACAATGAGCAGTTCTTC. Its protein product is CASSERGTKYNEQFF. The full variable domain, its missing parts supplied by reference TRBV2 and TRBJ2-1, is EPEVTQTPSHQVTQMGQEVILRCVPISNHLYFYWYRQILGQKVEFLVSFYNNEISEKSEIFDDQFSVERPDGSNFTLKIRSTKLEDSAMYFCASSERGTKYNEQFFGPGTRLTVL.

The rearrangement links TRBV7-2 to TRBJ1-2; D gene uncertain. Germline lookup yields CDR1 SGHTA and CDR2 FQGNSA. Trimming took 3 bases from V and 0 from J, leaving 5 bases between them. CDR3 length equals 13 residues. The CDR3 DNA follows: TGTGCCAGCAGCTTCACGGCTAACTATGGCTACACCTTC. This codes for CASSFTANYGYTF.